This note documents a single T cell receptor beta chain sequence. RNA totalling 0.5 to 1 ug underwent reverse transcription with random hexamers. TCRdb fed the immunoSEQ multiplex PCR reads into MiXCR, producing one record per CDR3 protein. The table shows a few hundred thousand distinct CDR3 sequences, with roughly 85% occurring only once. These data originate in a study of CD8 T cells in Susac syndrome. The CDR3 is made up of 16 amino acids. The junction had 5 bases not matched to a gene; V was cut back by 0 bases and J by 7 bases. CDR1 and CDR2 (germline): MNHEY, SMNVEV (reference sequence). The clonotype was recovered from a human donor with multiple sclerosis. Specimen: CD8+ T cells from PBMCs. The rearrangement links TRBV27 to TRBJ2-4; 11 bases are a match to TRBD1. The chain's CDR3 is CASSLSIGTGGNIQYF. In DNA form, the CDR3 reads TGTGCCAGCAGTTTATCGATCGGGACAGGGGGGAACATTCAGTACTTC.